These 8 T cell receptor beta chains were sequenced from one sample in a study of T cells in Graves' hyperthyroidism and ophthalmopathy. Amplification yielded TCR beta CDR3 regions, with RNA transcripts as the source. Primed by the HTBI set, a first-round RT-PCR was run on the TCR CDR3. TCRdb processed the multiplex PCR reads anew with MiXCR; each CDR3 protein has one entry. The table has over 500,000 distinct CDR3 sequences, roughly a sixth seen once. Source material: blood. The source of these receptors is a woman aged 18-35 years with Graves' ophthalmopathy.

This clonotype was counted ten times or more. J is TRBJ2-7 and V is TRBV5-1; D gene ambiguous. There are 12 residues in the CDR3. The germline V and J ends were trimmed by 2 bases and 6 bases, with 9 bases remaining between them. CDR1 SGHRS and CDR2 YFSETQ come from the germline V gene. CDR3 coding DNA: TGCGCCAGCAGCTTTGAAGGACGCGAGCAGTACTTC. This translates into CASSFEGREQYF.

In this sample, this clonotype turned up a few times. V gene TRBV15 combines with J gene TRBJ1-4; no firm D call. V shed 5 bases and J shed 0 bases, with 16 bases lying between them. Germline V gene lookup returns CDR1 LNHNV and CDR2 YYDKDF (reference sequence). This CDR3 has 17 amino acids. CDR3 region: CATSSTVEATTNEKLFF. The CDR3 DNA sequence: TGTGCCACCAGCTCTACCGTAGAGGCCACAACTAATGAAAAACTGTTTTTT.

The chain couples TRBV13 to TRBJ1-2; 9 nucleotides align to TRBD1. Looked up from germline, CDR1 is PRHDT and CDR2 is FYEKMQ (reference sequence). V dropped 4 bases and J dropped 8; count of bases not matched to a gene: 8. This CDR3 comprises 14 residues. The CDR3 here is CASSSGGQGGGYTF. The CDR3 nucleotides read TGTGCCAGCAGCTCAGGGGGACAGGGAGGCGGCTACACCTTC.

V is TRBV7-9 and J is TRBJ1-3, with D maybe TRBD1 (6 bases). CDR1 and CDR2 from the germline V gene are SEHNR and FQNEAQ (reference sequence). The CDR3 contains 16 residues. V was shortened by 0 bases and J by 0 bases, with 9 bases between the two germline ends. CDR3 nucleotide sequence: TGTGCCAGCAGCTTAGCCCTACAGGGCTCTGGAAACACCATATATTTT. Protein product: CASSLALQGSGNTIYF.

This chain uses TRBV30 with TRBJ2-3; possibly TRBD1 for D (6 bases). Germline V gives CDR1 GTSNPN, CDR2 SVGIG (reference sequence). This CDR3 is built from 15 residues. With 2 bases removed from V and 1 base from J, the gap between germline ends came to 13 bases. CDR3 coding DNA: TGTGCCTGGAGTCCCCAGGGGCGCGGCACAGATACGCAGTATTTT. Translated, it gives CAWSPQGRGTDTQYF.

In this sample, this clonotype turned up many times. The CDR3 nucleotides are TGTGCCAGCAGCCAAGGACGACTGTACAATGAGCAGTTCTTC. As protein: CASSQGRLYNEQFF. The chain recombines TRBV3-1 with TRBJ2-1; D remains ambiguous. The CDR3 loop spans 14 amino acids. CDR1 LGHDT and CDR2 YNNKEL come from the germline V gene (reference sequence). V lost 1 base and J 4 bases, leaving 8 bases between the germline ends.

This clonotype appeared many times. V usage is TRBV27 and J usage is TRBJ1-5; tentatively, D is TRBD1 (6 bases). Germline V gene lookup returns CDR1 MNHEY and CDR2 SMNVEV (reference sequence). V dropped 6 bases and J dropped 0 bases, with 9 bases sitting between them. The CDR3 loop spans 14 amino acids. The CDR3 bases are TGTGCCAGCAGGGAACAGGGTAGCAATCAGCCCCAGCATTTT. This sequence encodes CASREQGSNQPQHF.

This clonotype has just one count. DNA of the CDR3: TGTGCCAGCAGCTTAAGGGGAAACAACTATGGCTACACCTTC. Protein: CASSLRGNNYGYTF. V is TRBV7-2 and J is TRBJ1-2; a weak D match, TRBD1 (5 bases). CDR1 SGHTA and CDR2 FQGNSA come from the germline V gene. Deletions cut 2 bases from V and 2 bases from J, with 9 bases between. The CDR3 spans 14 residues. Combining the CDR3 with reference TRBV7-2 and TRBJ1-2 gives the whole variable domain GAGVSQSPSNKVTEKGKDVELRCDPISGHTALYWYRQSLGQGLEFLIYFQGNSAPDKSGLPSDRFSAERTGGSVSTLTIQRTQQEDSAVYLCASSLRGNNYGYTFGSGTRLTVV.